Below, 9 T cell receptor beta chains from the same sample are listed, as sequenced in a study of prognosis after radiotherapy for stage I lung cancer. Amplicons of TCR beta CDR3 were generated from genomic DNA by two-round multiplex PCR. The first PCR round targeted every TRBV and TRBJ gene with specific primers. TCRdb redid the calling of the multiplex PCR reads with MiXCR, one entry per CDR3 protein. This sample yields almost 20,000 distinct CDR3 sequences, of which about a quarter are seen a single time; 22% belongs to the top ten. The sequencing here drew on PBMCs, taken before or after stereotactic body radiation therapy (not recorded which). The source is a donor at least 50 years old with non-small cell lung cancer.

The chain employs TRBV6-1 and TRBJ2-2, with D possibly being TRBD2 (5 bases). This CDR3 region has 15 residues. The ends were cut back, 11 bases at V and 5 bases at J, with 21 bases in the middle. The germline V gene encodes CDR1 MNHNS and CDR2 SASEGT. The DNA for the CDR3 is TGTGCCCAGTTCCCGGACTCTCGGGGTACCGGGGAGCTGTTTTTT. It specifies CAQFPDSRGTGELFF.

Notes on this clonotype: The junction does not match germline at one end; this may be a read error. V and J are TRBV6-1 and TRBJ2-6; D may be TRBD1 or TRBD2 (6 bases each). Germline CDR1 is MNHNS and CDR2 is SASEGT. The CDR3 consists of 17 residues. The CDR3 is CASCEVWGATGANVLTF. In DNA, the CDR3 is TGTGCCAGCTGTGAGGTCTGGGGGGCGACTGGGGCCAACGTCCTGACTTTC.

At least ten counts were recorded for this clonotype. This rearrangement joins TRBV20-1 to TRBJ2-3, with 9 nucleotides matching TRBD2. The trim removed 2 bases at V and 5 bases at J, leaving 5 bases unmatched. This CDR3 comprises 14 residues. From germline, CDR1 is DFQATT and CDR2 SNEGSKA (reference sequence). The CDR3 nucleotides read TGCAGTGCTAGAATGGTAGCGGGGGAAGATACGCAGTATTTT. The encoded protein is CSARMVAGEDTQYF.

Many counts were recorded for this clonotype. This chain joins TRBV7-9 and TRBJ1-6, with TRBD1 matching 7 bases. Germline loops: CDR1 SEHNR, CDR2 FQNEAQ (reference sequence). Losses at the gene ends were 5 bases for V and 7 bases for J; bases not matched to a gene: 11. The CDR3 sequence is 16 residues long. In nucleotides, the CDR3 is TGTGCCAGCAGCGCCCTCGAGGTACAGGGGAATTCACCCCTCCACTTT. This sequence encodes CASSALEVQGNSPLHF.

With regard to this clonotype: An end of the junction does not agree with germline; a read error may underlie this. The chain joins TRBV6-2 or TRBV6-3 to TRBJ1-5; D unresolved. CDR3 length equals 13 residues. CDR1 MNHEY and CDR2 SVGEGT come from the germline V gene. The CDR3 sequence: CASSYRLDQPQHF. The CDR3 nucleotides are TGTGCCAGCAGTTACCGGCTAGATCAGCCACAGCATTTT.

This clonotype showed up many times. The rearrangement links TRBV20-1 to TRBJ1-3; tentative D call: TRBD1 (5 bases). The CDR3 contains 14 residues. V lost 3 bases to trimming and J lost 3 bases, with 12 bases between them. The germline gives CDR1 DFQATT, CDR2 SNEGSKA (reference sequence). The DNA of the CDR3 is TGCAGTGCTAGGTTAGCCAGGGTTGGAAACACCATATATTTT. Protein: CSARLARVGNTIYF.

This clonotype was seen at least ten times. The chain couples TRBV4-1 to TRBJ1-1, with 7 bases fitting TRBD1. Germline CDR1 is MGHRA and CDR2 is YSYEKL. The CDR3 spans 16 residues. V was clipped by 1 base and J by 3 bases; unmatched bases: 8. The CDR3: CASSQGRGRGDTEAFF. The CDR3 nucleotides are TGCGCCAGCAGCCAAGGAAGGGGGCGCGGGGACACTGAAGCTTTCTTT.

This clonotype was observed many times. The chain has TRBV2 and TRBJ1-2; D remains ambiguous. Germline V lookup: CDR1 SNHLY, CDR2 FYNNEI. The CDR3 consists of 13 residues. V was cut by 1 base and J by 8 bases, with 11 bases left in between. CDR3 sequence: CASSEEAVLGYTF. The CDR3 DNA reads as TGTGCCAGCAGTGAAGAAGCAGTTTTGGGCTACACCTTC.

This clonotype was detected ten times or more. This could be a read error, since a much larger clone is one nucleotide away. This rearrangement joins TRBV20-1 to TRBJ2-1; D is undetermined. CDR3 size: 15 residues. Per germline, CDR1 DFQATT and CDR2 SNEGSKA (reference sequence). Trimming shortened V by 1 base and J by 5 bases, and 15 bases separated the two germline ends. CDR3 residues: CSARVFTRADNEQFF. Here the CDR3 DNA reads TGCAGTGCTAGAGTGTTCACTCGGGCGGACAATGAGCAGTTCTTC.